This record concerns one T cell receptor beta chain sequence. What it recognizes is unknown. CDR3 length equals 15 residues. Germline assignment: CDR1 SGHVS and CDR2 FNYEAQ. V was cut by 5 bases and J by 4 bases, with 14 bases left in between. PCR primers comprised 60 Vbeta and 13 Jbeta primers. Profiled with immunoSEQ multiplex PCR; TCRdb holds only in-frame clones, not every one. The data show 73,000 or so clones, roughly 79% seen once. The data were obtained in a study of cytomegalovirus exposure and HLA in healthy donors. Study at large: In an early release, HLA-typed donors contributed 75 million to 85 million unique TCR sequences. Study-level results: In a later analysis, across HLA loci, associated TCR counts were highest for DRB1, lowest for HLA-C.

The sequence derives from a man between 45 and 60 years old in good health and CMV-seronegative. Source material: PBMCs. This sequence joins TRBV7-6 and TRBJ1-4; perhaps TRBD1 as D (5 bases). DNA of the CDR3: TGTGCCAGCAGCCCAAGTCGGCAGGGTAATGAAAAACTGTTTTTT. Protein sequence: CASSPSRQGNEKLFF.